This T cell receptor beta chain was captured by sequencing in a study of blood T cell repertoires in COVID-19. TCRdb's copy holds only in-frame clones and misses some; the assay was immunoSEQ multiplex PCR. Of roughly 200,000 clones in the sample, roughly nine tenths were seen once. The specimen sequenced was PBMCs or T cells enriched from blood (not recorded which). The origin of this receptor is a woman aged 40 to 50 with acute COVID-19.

The CDR3 region has the DNA TGCGCCAGCAGCCAGGGGACTGCCGTTTATGGCTACACCTTC. Its protein is CASSQGTAVYGYTF. The chain has TRBV4-1 and TRBJ1-2; the D gene is possibly TRBD1 (5 bases). The germline gives CDR1 MGHRA, CDR2 YSYEKL. The CDR3 spans 14 residues. The V end was cut by 3 bases, the J end by 5 bases, with 13 bases between.